This TCR beta chain was documented in a study of cytomegalovirus exposure and HLA in healthy donors. PCR primers comprised 60 Vbeta and 13 Jbeta primers. How the authors handled the data: A later analysis tallied tens of millions of unique TCR beta chains, about 9.9 million of them shared. Profiled with immunoSEQ multiplex PCR; TCRdb holds only in-frame clones, not every one. The DNA gave D and trimming, while V, J and clone size come from that table. The sample holds about 130,000 clones, around 80% seen once. V shed 7 bases and J shed 3 bases, with 21 bases lying between them. Germline assignment: CDR1 LNHDA and CDR2 SQIVND (reference sequence). The CDR3 is 16 residues long. To note about this clone: The antigen is not known.

Study observations and caveats: Researchers reported in a later analysis that a missense DCLRE1C variant was tied to TCR beta V- and J-gene trimming. Immune exposure data for these donors was limited to CMV serostatus.

Sequencing input: PBMCs. The genes are TRBV19 and TRBJ1-1; D gene unclear. This TCR derives from a woman aged 40 to 55 in good health and CMV-seronegative. The CDR3 reads CASKQLSPAGYTEAFF. Written as DNA, the CDR3 is TGTGCCAGTAAGCAGCTTTCGCCAGCGGGATACACTGAAGCTTTCTTT.